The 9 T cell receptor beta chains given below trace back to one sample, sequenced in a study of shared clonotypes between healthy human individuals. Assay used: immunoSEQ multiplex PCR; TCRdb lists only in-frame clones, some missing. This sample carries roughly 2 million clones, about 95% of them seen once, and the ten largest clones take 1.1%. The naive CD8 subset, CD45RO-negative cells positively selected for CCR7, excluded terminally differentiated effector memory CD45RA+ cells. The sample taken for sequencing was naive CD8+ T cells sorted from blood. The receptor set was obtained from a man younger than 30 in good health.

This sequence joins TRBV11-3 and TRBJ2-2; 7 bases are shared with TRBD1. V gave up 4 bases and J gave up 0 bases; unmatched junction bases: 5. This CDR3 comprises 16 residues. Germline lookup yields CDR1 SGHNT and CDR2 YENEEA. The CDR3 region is CASSSWTGANTGELFF. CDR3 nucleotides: TGTGCCAGCAGCTCCTGGACAGGAGCGAACACCGGGGAGCTGTTTTTT.

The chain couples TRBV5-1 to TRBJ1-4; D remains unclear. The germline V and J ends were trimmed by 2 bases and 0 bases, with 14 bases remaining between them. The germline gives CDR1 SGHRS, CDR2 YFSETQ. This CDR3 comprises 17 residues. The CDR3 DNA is TGCGCCAGCAGCTTATACGGCAGAGAATCAACTAATGAAAAACTGTTTTTT. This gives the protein CASSLYGRESTNEKLFF.

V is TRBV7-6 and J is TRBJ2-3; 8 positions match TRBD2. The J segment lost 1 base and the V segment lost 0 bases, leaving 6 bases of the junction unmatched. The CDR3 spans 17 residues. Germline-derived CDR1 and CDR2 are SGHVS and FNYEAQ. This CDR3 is CASSLAFMTSGTDTQYF. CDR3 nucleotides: TGTGCCAGCAGCTTAGCATTTATGACTAGCGGCACAGATACGCAGTATTTT. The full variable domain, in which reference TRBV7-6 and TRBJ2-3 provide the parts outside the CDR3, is GAGVSQSPRYKVTKRGQDVALRCDPISGHVSLYWYRQALGQGPEFLTYFNYEAQQDKSGLPNDRFSAERPEGSISTLTIQRTEQRDSAMYRCASSLAFMTSGTDTQYFGPGTRLTVL.

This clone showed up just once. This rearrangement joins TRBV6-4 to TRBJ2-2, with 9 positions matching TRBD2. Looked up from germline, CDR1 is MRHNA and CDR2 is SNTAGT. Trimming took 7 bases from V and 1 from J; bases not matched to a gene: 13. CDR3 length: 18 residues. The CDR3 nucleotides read TGTGCCAGCATATCGAAGCGGGAGGTCCCAAAGAACACCGGGGAGCTGTTTTTT. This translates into CASISKREVPKNTGELFF.

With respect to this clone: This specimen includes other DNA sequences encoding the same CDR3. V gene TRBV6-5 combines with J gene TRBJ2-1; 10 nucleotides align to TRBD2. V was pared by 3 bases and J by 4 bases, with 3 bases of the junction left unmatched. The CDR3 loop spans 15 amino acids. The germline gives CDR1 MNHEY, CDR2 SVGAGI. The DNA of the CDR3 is TGTGCCAGCAGTTATTTAGCGGGAGGATACAATGAGCAGTTCTTC. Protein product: CASSYLAGGYNEQFF.

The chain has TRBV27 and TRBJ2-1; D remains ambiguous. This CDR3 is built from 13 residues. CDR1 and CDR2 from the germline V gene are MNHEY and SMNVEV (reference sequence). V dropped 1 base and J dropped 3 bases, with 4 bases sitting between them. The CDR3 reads CASSLYRYNEQFF. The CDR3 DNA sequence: TGTGCCAGCAGTTTATACCGCTACAATGAGCAGTTCTTC.

CDR3 protein: CASSFDGSTDTQYF. The CDR3 nucleotides are TGCGCCAGCAGCTTCGACGGGAGCACAGATACGCAGTATTTT. The rearrangement uses TRBV5-1 and TRBJ2-3; D unclear. This CDR3 has 14 amino acids. Trimming removed 2 bases at V and 0 bases at J, with 7 bases between. Germline loops: CDR1 SGHRS, CDR2 YFSETQ. Looking up the rest from reference TRBV5-1 and TRBJ2-3 gives the full variable domain: KAGVTQTPRYLIKTRGQQVTLSCSPISGHRSVSWYQQTPGQGLQFLFEYFSETQRNKGNFPGRFSGRQFSNSRSEMNVSTLELGDSALYLCASSFDGSTDTQYFGPGTRLTVL.

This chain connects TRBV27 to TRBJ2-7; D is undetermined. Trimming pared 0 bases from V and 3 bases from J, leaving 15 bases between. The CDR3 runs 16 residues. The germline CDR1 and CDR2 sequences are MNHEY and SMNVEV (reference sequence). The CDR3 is CASSLSTLHTNYEQYF. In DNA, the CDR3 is TGTGCCAGCAGTTTATCGACCCTTCACACAAACTACGAGCAGTACTTC.

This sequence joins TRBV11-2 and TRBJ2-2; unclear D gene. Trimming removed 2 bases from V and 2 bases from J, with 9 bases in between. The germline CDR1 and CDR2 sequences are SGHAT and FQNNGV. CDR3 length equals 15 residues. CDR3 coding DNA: TGTGCCAGCAGCTTACTGGCGTCCAACACCGGGGAGCTGTTTTTT. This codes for CASSLLASNTGELFF.